This T cell receptor (beta chain) was found in a study of blood T cell repertoires in COVID-19. The CDR3 has 14 amino acids. Trimming removed 3 bases at V and 8 bases at J, with 16 bases between. Per germline, CDR1 MDHEN and CDR2 SYDVKM. The data were produced by immunoSEQ multiplex PCR, yet TCRdb's version contains in-frame clones alone and is incomplete. The top ten clones hold approximately 0.56% of a sample with 150,000 to 200,000 clones, approximately 90% of them seen once. The rearrangement links TRBV28 to TRBJ1-2; no reliable D call. The sequenced sample was peripheral blood. This receptor was taken from a man aged 50 to 59 with acute or convalescent COVID-19. The CDR3 coding sequence is TGTGCCAGCAGTTTGCCATTGGAGTGGAAGGGCTACACCTTC. Translation: CASSLPLEWKGYTF.